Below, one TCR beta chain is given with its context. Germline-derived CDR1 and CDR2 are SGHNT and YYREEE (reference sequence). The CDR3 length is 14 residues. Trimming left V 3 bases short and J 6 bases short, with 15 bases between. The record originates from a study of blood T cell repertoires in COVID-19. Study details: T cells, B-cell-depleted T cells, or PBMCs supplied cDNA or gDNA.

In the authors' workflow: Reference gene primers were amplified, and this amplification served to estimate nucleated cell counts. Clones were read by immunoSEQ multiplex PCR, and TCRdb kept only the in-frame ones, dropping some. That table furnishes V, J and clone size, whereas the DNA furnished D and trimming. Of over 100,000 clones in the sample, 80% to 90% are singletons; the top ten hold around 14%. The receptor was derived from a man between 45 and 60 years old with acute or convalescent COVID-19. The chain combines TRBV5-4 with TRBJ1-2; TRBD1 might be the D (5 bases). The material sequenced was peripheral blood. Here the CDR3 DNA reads TGTGCCAGCAGCTCCAGGGCTACCCCGGATGGCTACACCTTC. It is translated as CASSSRATPDGYTF.